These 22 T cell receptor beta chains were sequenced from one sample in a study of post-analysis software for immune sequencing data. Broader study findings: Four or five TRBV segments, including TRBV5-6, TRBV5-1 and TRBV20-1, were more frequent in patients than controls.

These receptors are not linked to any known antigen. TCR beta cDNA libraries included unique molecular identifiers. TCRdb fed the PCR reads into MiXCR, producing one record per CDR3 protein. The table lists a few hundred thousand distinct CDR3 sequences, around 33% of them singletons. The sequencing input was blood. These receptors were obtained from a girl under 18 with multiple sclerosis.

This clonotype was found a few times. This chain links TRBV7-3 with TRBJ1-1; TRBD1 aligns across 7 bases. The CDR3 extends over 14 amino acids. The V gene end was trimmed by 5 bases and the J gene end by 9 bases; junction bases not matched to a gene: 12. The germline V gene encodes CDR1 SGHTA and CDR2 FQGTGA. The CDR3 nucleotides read TGTGCCAGCAGCGAGGACAGGCTGGAAAGACAAGCTTTCTTT. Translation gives CASSEDRLERQAFF. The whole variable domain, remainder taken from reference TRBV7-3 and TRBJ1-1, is GAGVSQTPSNKVTEKGKYVELRCDPISGHTALYWYRQSLGQGPEFLIYFQGTGAADDSGLPNDRFFAVRPEGSVSTLKIQRTERGDSAVYLCASSEDRLERQAFFGQGTRLTVV.

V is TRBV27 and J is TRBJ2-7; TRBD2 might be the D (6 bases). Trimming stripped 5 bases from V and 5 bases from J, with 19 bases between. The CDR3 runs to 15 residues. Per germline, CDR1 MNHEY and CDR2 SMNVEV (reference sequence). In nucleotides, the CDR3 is TGTGCCAGCAGTCCCAAGGCAGGGACTTACCACGAGCAGTACTTC. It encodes CASSPKAGTYHEQYF.

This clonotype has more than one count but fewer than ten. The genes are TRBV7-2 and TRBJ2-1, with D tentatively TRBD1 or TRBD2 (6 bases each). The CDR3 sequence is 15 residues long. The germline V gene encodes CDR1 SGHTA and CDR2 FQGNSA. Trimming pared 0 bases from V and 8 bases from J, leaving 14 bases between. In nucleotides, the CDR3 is TGTGCCAGCAGCTTAGCGGGGGGCGCTGGCTATGAGCAGTTCTTC. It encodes CASSLAGGAGYEQFF.

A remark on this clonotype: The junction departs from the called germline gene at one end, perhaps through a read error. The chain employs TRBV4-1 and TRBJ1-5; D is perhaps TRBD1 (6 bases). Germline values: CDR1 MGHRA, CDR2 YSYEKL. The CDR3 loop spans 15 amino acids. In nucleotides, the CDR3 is TGCGCCAGCAGCCGGGATGTCGGGGGACATCAACCCCAGCATTTT. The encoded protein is CASSRDVGGHQPQHF.

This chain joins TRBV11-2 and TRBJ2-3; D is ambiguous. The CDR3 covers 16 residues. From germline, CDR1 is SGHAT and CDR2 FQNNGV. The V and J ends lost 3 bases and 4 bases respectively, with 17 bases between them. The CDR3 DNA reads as TGTGCCAGCAGCTTGGCAGGCCGATACGTGGCAGATACGCAGTATTTT. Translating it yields CASSLAGRYVADTQYF.

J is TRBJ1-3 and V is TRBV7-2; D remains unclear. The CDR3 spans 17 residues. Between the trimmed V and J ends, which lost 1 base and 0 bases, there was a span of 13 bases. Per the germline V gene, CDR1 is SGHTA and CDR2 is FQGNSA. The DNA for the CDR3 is TGTGCCAGCAGCTTAGAGGGTTGGAGGGACTCTGGAAACACCATATATTTT. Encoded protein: CASSLEGWRDSGNTIYF.

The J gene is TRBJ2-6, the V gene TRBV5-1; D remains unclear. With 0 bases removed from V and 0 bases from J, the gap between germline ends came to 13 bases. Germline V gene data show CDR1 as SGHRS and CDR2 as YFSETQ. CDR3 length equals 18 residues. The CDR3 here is CASSLAASDLSGANVLTF. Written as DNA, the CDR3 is TGCGCCAGCAGCTTGGCGGCCTCAGATCTCTCTGGGGCCAACGTCCTGACTTTC.

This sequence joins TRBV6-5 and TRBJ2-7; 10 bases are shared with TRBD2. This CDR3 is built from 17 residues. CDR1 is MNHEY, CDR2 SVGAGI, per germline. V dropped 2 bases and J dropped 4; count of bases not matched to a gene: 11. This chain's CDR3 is CASSYATSGSSRYEQYF. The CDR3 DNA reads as TGTGCCAGCAGTTACGCGACTAGCGGGTCTTCGAGGTACGAGCAGTACTTC.

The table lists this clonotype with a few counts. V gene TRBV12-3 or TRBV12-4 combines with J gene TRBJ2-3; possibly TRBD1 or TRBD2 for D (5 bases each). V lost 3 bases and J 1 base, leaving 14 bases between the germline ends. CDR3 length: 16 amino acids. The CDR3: CASSLGPKGGTDTQYF. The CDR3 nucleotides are TGTGCCAGCAGTTTGGGACCGAAAGGGGGCACAGATACGCAGTATTTT.

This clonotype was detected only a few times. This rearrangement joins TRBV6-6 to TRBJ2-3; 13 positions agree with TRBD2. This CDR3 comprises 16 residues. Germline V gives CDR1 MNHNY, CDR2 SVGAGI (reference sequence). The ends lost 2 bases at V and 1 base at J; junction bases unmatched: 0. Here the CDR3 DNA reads TGTGCCAGCAGTTACGGGACTAGCGGGGGCACAGATACGCAGTATTTT. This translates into CASSYGTSGGTDTQYF.

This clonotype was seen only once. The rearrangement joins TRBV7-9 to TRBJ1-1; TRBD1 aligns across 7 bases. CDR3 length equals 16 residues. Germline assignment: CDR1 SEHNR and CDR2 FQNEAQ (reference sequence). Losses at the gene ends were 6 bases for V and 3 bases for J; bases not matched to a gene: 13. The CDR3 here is CASRETGRTSDTEAFF. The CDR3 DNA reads TGTGCCAGCAGAGAGACAGGGAGGACTTCGGACACTGAAGCTTTCTTT.

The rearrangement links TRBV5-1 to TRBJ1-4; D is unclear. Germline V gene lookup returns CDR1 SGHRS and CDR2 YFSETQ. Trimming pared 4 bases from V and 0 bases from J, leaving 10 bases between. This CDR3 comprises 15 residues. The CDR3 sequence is CASSLSPTTNEKLFF. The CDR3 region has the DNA TGCGCCAGCAGCCTCTCCCCCACAACTAATGAAAAACTGTTTTTT.

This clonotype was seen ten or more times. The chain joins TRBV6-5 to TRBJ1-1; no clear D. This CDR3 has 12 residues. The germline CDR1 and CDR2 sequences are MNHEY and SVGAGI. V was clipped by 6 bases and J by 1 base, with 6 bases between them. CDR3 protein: CASSRGNTEAFF. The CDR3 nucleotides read TGTGCCAGCAGCCGGGGGAACACTGAAGCTTTCTTT.

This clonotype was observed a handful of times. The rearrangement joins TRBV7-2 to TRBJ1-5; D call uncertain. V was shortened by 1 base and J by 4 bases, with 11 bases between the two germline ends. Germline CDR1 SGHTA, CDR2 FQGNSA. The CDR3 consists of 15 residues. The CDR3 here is CASSLVSQSNQPQHF. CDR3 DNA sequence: TGTGCCAGCAGCTTAGTTTCGCAGTCTAATCAGCCCCAGCATTTT.

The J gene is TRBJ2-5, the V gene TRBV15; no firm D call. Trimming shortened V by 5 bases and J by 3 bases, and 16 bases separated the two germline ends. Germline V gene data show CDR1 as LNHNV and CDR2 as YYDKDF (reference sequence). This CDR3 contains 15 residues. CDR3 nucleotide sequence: TGTGCCACCAGCCCACGGGCCTTGGGGAAAGAGACCCAGTACTTC. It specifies CATSPRALGKETQYF.

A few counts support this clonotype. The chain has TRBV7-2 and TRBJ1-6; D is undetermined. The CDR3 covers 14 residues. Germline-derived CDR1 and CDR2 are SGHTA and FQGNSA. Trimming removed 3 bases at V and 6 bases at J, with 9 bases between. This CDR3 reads CASSFWGGNSPLHF. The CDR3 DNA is TGTGCCAGCAGCTTTTGGGGTGGTAATTCACCCCTCCACTTT. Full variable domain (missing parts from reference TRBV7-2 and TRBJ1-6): GAGVSQSPSNKVTEKGKDVELRCDPISGHTALYWYRQSLGQGLEFLIYFQGNSAPDKSGLPSDRFSAERTGGSVSTLTIQRTQQEDSAVYLCASSFWGGNSPLHFGNGTRLTVT.

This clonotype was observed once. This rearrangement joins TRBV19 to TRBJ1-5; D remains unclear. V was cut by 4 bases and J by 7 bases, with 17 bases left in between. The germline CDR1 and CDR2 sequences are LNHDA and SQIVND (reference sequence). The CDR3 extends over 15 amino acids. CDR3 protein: CASSTEHNTGQPQHF. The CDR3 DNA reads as TGTGCCAGTAGTACCGAGCATAACACTGGGCAGCCCCAGCATTTT.

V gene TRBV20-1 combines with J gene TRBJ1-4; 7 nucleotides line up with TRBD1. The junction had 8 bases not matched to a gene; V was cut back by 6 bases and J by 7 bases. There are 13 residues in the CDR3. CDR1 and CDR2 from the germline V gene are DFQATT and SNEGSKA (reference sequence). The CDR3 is CSAPRGFGEKLFF. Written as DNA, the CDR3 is TGCAGTGCGCCCAGGGGGTTCGGTGAAAAACTGTTTTTT.

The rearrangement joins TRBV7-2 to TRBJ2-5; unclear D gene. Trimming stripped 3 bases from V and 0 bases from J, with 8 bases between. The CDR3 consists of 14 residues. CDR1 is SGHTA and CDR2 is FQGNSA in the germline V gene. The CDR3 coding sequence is TGTGCCAGCAGCTTCCAGGCCGACCAAGAGACCCAGTACTTC. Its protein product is CASSFQADQETQYF.

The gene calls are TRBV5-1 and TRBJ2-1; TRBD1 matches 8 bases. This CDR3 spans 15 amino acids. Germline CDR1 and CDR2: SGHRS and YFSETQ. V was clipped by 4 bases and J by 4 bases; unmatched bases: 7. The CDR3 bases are TGCGCCAGCAGCGCTGGAGGACAGGGTTACAATGAGCAGTTCTTC. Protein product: CASSAGGQGYNEQFF.

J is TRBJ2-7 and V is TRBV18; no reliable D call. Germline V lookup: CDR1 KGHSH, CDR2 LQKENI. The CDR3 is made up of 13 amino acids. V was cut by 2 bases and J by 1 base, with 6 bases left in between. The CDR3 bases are TGTGCCAGCTCACCAACCAAATCCTACGAGCAGTACTTC. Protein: CASSPTKSYEQYF.

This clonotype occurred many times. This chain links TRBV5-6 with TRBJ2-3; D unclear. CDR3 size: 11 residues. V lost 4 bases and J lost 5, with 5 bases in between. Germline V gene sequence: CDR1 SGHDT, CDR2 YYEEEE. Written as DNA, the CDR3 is TGTGCCAGCAGCGAGCGAGATACGCAGTATTTT. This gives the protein CASSERDTQYF.